This T cell receptor (beta chain) was identified during a study of regulatory T cells in long-lasting Graves disease. Described time point: newly diagnosed GD, antithyroid drugs for less than 3 months. The authors made the TCR library using RNA they extracted from PBMCs. Arm-PCR with iRepertoire HTBI primers amplified the CDR3 regions for these TCR beta libraries. TCRdb reprocessed the multiplex PCR reads with MiXCR, giving one entry per CDR3 protein. This sample yields 350,000 to 500,000 distinct CDR3 sequences, of which around 17% are seen a single time; roughly a tenth belongs to the top ten. CDR1 is MNHNS, CDR2 SASEGT, per germline. CDR3 length: 14 residues. Trimming stripped 5 bases from V and 8 bases from J, with 16 bases between. In its sample, this clonotype was seen many times. Another study also made use of these data, one on T cells in Graves' hyperthyroidism and ophthalmopathy. This second study says: The authors deemed Graves' hyperthyroidism stable absent ophthalmopathy progression within 18 months. First-round RT-PCR of the TCR CDR3 relied on the HTBI primer set. Patients with ophthalmopathy were separated from those with stable hyperthyroidism by a 13 V-J model. With a median lead of about six months before onset, the model predicted ophthalmopathy.

The sample in question was peripheral blood mononuclear cells (PBMCs), obtained at new diagnosis, from a patient treated with antithyroid drugs. The TCR was taken from a woman aged 25 to 39 with Graves disease. The chain links TRBV6-1 to TRBJ2-1; maybe TRBD2 (6 bases). DNA for the CDR3: TGTGCCAGCAGTCGCGGGATGGTGCGGTATGAGCAGTTCTTC. Translating it yields CASSRGMVRYEQFF.